This T cell receptor beta chain emerged from a study of blood T cell repertoires in COVID-19. Study-wide background: COVID-19 samples from acute and convalescent phases originated in the United States, Italy and Spain. T cells, B-cell-depleted T cells, or PBMCs supplied cDNA or gDNA.

Assay used: immunoSEQ multiplex PCR; TCRdb lists only in-frame clones, some missing. The sample carries 300,000 to 400,000 clones, around 89% recorded once. This CDR3 is 15 amino acids long. Germline CDR1 is LGHNA and CDR2 is YSLEER. V dropped 5 bases and J dropped 5; count of bases not matched to a gene: 9. This clone was detected once. This clonotype was obtained from a woman between 45 and 65 years old with active or convalescent COVID-19. Sequencing was done on a sample of peripheral blood. The chain joins TRBV4-3 to TRBJ2-1, with 7 bases identical to TRBD1. DNA for the CDR3: TGCGCCAGCAGCTCTCTAAAGGGGGCCCACAATGAGCAGTTCTTC. Amino acid sequence: CASSSLKGAHNEQFF.